This TCR beta chain was retrieved from a study of patients and donors after allogeneic stem cell transplantation. TCRdb redid the calling of the RT-PCR reads with MiXCR, one entry per CDR3 protein. The repertoire consists of about 96,000 distinct CDR3 sequences, with roughly 43% occurring once and the leading ten covering 61%. The sequence was obtained from a human donor who was either an allogeneic HSCT recipient or a stem cell or donor lymphocyte infusion donor (not recorded which). It is not recorded whose cells these are; they may come from a transplant donor. Source material: blood, either unsorted or a sorted T cell fraction (not recorded which).

In DNA, the CDR3 is TGTGCCAGCAGCGTAGTGGCTAGCGGGAGCTATACGCAGTATTTT. Translation: CASSVVASGSYTQYF. The chain has TRBV9 and TRBJ2-3; 10 positions match TRBD2. V lost 0 bases, J lost 7 bases, and 5 bases stayed unmatched. Germline V lookup: CDR1 SGDLS, CDR2 YYNGEE. The CDR3 is 15 amino acids.